The 21 T cell receptor beta chains given below trace back to one sample, sequenced in a study of cytomegalovirus exposure and HLA in healthy donors. Profiled with immunoSEQ multiplex PCR; TCRdb holds only in-frame clones, not every one. The sample includes about 110,000 clones, more than 90% seen only once; the top ten take roughly 0.66%. Sequencing input: PBMCs. The receptors derive from a woman younger than 35 in good health and CMV-seronegative.

CDR3 region: CASSPGQINTGELFF. The CDR3 coding sequence is TGTGCCAGCTCACCGGGACAGATAAACACCGGGGAGCTGTTTTTT. The V call is TRBV18, the J call TRBJ2-2; TRBD1 agrees at 7 bases. The CDR3 has 15 amino acids. Germline CDR1 and CDR2: KGHSH and LQKENI. J was trimmed by 2 bases and V by 3 bases; bases with no gene match: 3. Combining the CDR3 with reference TRBV18 and TRBJ2-2 gives the whole variable domain NAGVMQNPRHLVRRRGQEARLRCSPMKGHSHVYWYRQLPEEGLKFMVYLQKENIIDESGMPKERFSAEFPKEGPSILRIQQVVRGDSAAYFCASSPGQINTGELFFGEGSRLTVL.

The J gene is TRBJ1-1, the V gene TRBV18; TRBD1 is a possible D gene (6 bases). From germline, CDR1 is KGHSH and CDR2 LQKENI. V lost 3 bases to trimming and J lost 5 bases, with 13 bases between them. CDR3 size: 14 residues. The CDR3 loop reads CASSPLGGGTEAFF. The CDR3, as DNA: TGTGCCAGCTCACCCCTAGGGGGTGGAACTGAAGCTTTCTTT.

This clone was picked up a small number of times. This chain joins TRBV11-3 and TRBJ1-1; 9 bases line up with TRBD1. The CDR3 contains 14 residues. After removal of 5 bases from V and 3 bases from J, the junction contained 4 bases not matched to a gene. CDR1 and CDR2 (germline): SGHNT, YENEEA. This CDR3 is CASSLGTGHTEAFF. CDR3 sequence (DNA): TGTGCCAGCAGCCTCGGGACAGGGCACACTGAAGCTTTCTTT.

The rearrangement links TRBV11-2 to TRBJ2-7; tentative D call: TRBD1 (5 bases). Trimming left V 1 base short and J 5 bases short, with 12 bases between. The CDR3 contains 14 residues. Germline CDR1 and CDR2: SGHAT and FQNNGV. CDR3 residues: CASSLAGFVNEQYF. CDR3 DNA sequence: TGTGCCAGCAGCTTAGCAGGGTTCGTCAACGAGCAGTACTTC.

The chain is built from TRBV29-1 and TRBJ2-2; TRBD2 matches 11 bases. The germline CDR1 and CDR2 sequences are SQVTM and ANQGSEA. The CDR3 consists of 14 residues. With V trimmed by 5 bases and J by 4 bases, 3 bases remained unmatched. The DNA of the CDR3 is TGCAGCGTTACCGGGACTAGCGGCACCGGGGAGCTGTTTTTT. It specifies CSVTGTSGTGELFF.

The V gene is TRBV10-3, the J gene TRBJ2-3; D is uncertain. CDR1 and CDR2 (germline): ENHRY, SYGVKD. Trimming took 6 bases from V and 1 from J, leaving 11 bases between them. CDR3 length equals 14 residues. CDR3 sequence reads: CAIRQRLGTDTQYF. CDR3 DNA sequence: TGTGCCATCAGGCAGAGGCTCGGCACAGATACGCAGTATTTT.

This clone was seen just once. The V call is TRBV15, the J call TRBJ1-2; D not certain. Trimming stripped 0 bases from V and 6 bases from J, with 14 bases between. Germline V gene data show CDR1 as LNHNV and CDR2 as YYDKDF (reference sequence). This CDR3 has 15 residues. CDR3 loop: CATSRDWGARDGYTF. CDR3 bases: TGTGCCACCAGCAGAGATTGGGGAGCACGAGATGGCTACACCTTC.

The V call is TRBV5-8, the J call TRBJ2-1; D is ambiguous. CDR1 SGHTS and CDR2 YDEGEE come from the germline V gene. CDR3 size: 13 residues. The V and J ends lost 1 base and 3 bases respectively, with 5 bases between them. The DNA for the CDR3 is TGTGCCAGCAGCTTGACTAACTACAATGAGCAGTTCTTC. Translating gives CASSLTNYNEQFF.

The chain has TRBV7-8 and TRBJ2-7; TRBD1 is a possible D gene (6 bases). The V and J ends lost 5 bases and 2 bases respectively, with 10 bases between them. The CDR3 length is 13 residues. Germline V CDR1 and CDR2: SGHVS, FQNEAQ. This chain's CDR3 is CASSLGATYEQYF. The CDR3, as DNA: TGTGCCAGCAGCCTGGGGGCAACCTACGAGCAGTACTTC. Full variable domain (rest looked up from reference TRBV7-8 and TRBJ2-7): GAGVSQSPRYKVAKRGQDVALRCDPISGHVSLFWYQQALGQGPEFLTYFQNEAQLDKSGLPSDRFFAERPEGSVSTLKIQRTQQEDSAVYLCASSLGATYEQYFGPGTRLTVT.

This chain uses TRBV2 with TRBJ1-2; a possible D gene is TRBD1 (5 bases). Germline lookup yields CDR1 SNHLY and CDR2 FYNNEI. The length of the CDR3 is 14 residues. The V end lost 4 bases, the J end lost 0 bases, and 9 bases lay between the germline ends. The CDR3 region has the DNA TGTGCCAGCAGTGTTCTACAGGCTAACTATGGCTACACCTTC. Its protein product is CASSVLQANYGYTF. Filled out from reference TRBV2 and TRBJ1-2, the complete variable domain reads EPEVTQTPSHQVTQMGQEVILRCVPISNHLYFYWYRQILGQKVEFLVSFYNNEISEKSEIFDDQFSVERPDGSNFTLKIRSTKLEDSAMYFCASSVLQANYGYTFGSGTRLTVV.

The gene calls are TRBV6-1 and TRBJ1-5; possibly TRBD1 for D (5 bases). The germline CDR1 and CDR2 sequences are MNHNS and SASEGT. The CDR3 runs 14 residues. Trimming stripped 3 bases from V and 5 bases from J, with 11 bases between. CDR3 sequence reads: CASSEGGWDQPQHF. The DNA of the CDR3 is TGTGCCAGCAGTGAGGGGGGTTGGGATCAGCCCCAGCATTTT.

The CDR3 reads CASSADADTQYF. In DNA, the CDR3 is TGTGCCAGCAGTGCGGATGCAGATACGCAGTATTTT. J is TRBJ2-3 and V is TRBV27; D remains unclear. V lost 5 bases and J lost 4, with 7 bases in between. Germline values: CDR1 MNHEY, CDR2 SMNVEV (reference sequence). This CDR3 contains 12 residues.

The chain links TRBV19 to TRBJ2-5, with 7 bases fitting TRBD1. The DNA end favors TRBJ2-7, so the J call may be wrong. The germline V gene has CDR1 LNHDA and CDR2 SQIVND (reference sequence). CDR3 size: 15 residues. CDR3 coding DNA: TGTGCCAGTAGCGACGCCGGGACAGTAAGCGACGAGCAGTACTTC. This sequence encodes CASSDAGTVSDEQYF.

The chain couples TRBV2 to TRBJ1-4; 7 bases are shared with TRBD1. The trim removed 8 bases at V and 17 bases at J, leaving 14 bases unmatched. This CDR3 is built from 12 residues. The germline gives CDR1 SNHLY, CDR2 FYNNEI. CDR3 residues: CASGSPDRVRFF. CDR3 DNA: TGTGCCAGCGGATCCCCTGACAGGGTACGTTTTTTT.

V gene TRBV6-6 combines with J gene TRBJ1-2; 7 bases are shared with TRBD1. The ends lost 7 bases at V and 8 bases at J; junction bases unmatched: 10. The V gene's germline CDR1 is MNHNY and CDR2 SVGAGI (reference sequence). This CDR3 region has 13 residues. The CDR3 spells CASTETGERGYTF. The CDR3 region has the DNA TGTGCCAGCACCGAAACAGGGGAGAGAGGCTACACCTTC.

The V and J genes are TRBV6-1 and TRBJ2-1; 11 nucleotides line up with TRBD2. This CDR3 has 15 residues. J was trimmed by 5 bases and V by 6 bases; bases with no gene match: 6. Germline assignment: CDR1 MNHNS and CDR2 SASEGT. The CDR3 loop is CASRMVSGGDNEQFF. The CDR3, as DNA: TGTGCCAGCAGAATGGTTAGCGGGGGGGACAATGAGCAGTTCTTC.

The V call is TRBV18, the J call TRBJ2-3; 9 nucleotides match TRBD1. The CDR3 extends over 17 amino acids. V shed 3 bases and J 1 base; nucleotides not matched to a gene: 8. Germline loops: CDR1 KGHSH, CDR2 LQKENI. CDR3 nucleotides: TGTGCCAGCTCACCTCTAAACAGGGGGCGCCGCACAGATACGCAGTATTTT. Translated, it gives CASSPLNRGRRTDTQYF.

The rearrangement joins TRBV6-5 to TRBJ2-3; D is possibly TRBD1 (5 bases). Germline assignment: CDR1 MNHEY and CDR2 SVGAGI. The CDR3 runs 15 residues. V gave up 3 bases and J gave up 4 bases, with 14 bases separating them. The CDR3 reads CASSYLGLSADTQYF. CDR3 coding DNA: TGTGCCAGCAGTTATTTGGGGCTCTCGGCAGATACGCAGTATTTT.

The chain has TRBV4-1 and TRBJ2-7, with a possible D match to TRBD2 (5 bases). Per germline, CDR1 MGHRA and CDR2 YSYEKL. Trimming stripped 1 base from V and 1 base from J, with 11 bases between. There are 15 residues in the CDR3. CDR3 sequence reads: CASSQGLAGSYEQYF. As DNA, the CDR3 is TGCGCCAGCAGCCAAGGGCTAGCCGGATCCTACGAGCAGTACTTC.

The rearrangement links TRBV7-6 to TRBJ1-4, with TRBD1 matching 9 bases. Unmatched junction bases numbered 6, after V lost 5 bases and J lost 8 bases. The CDR3 runs to 14 residues. The germline V gene encodes CDR1 SGHVS and CDR2 FNYEAQ. The CDR3 DNA is TGTGCCAGCAGCCGACAGGACAGGGGAGAAAAACTGTTTTTT. As protein: CASSRQDRGEKLFF.

V and J are TRBV6-5 and TRBJ2-1, with 9 bases aligning to TRBD1. Unmatched junction bases numbered 4, after V lost 6 bases and J lost 1 base. This CDR3 comprises 15 residues. CDR1 is MNHEY, CDR2 SVGAGI, per germline. CDR3 residues: CASSRTGVSYNEQFF. The CDR3 nucleotides read TGTGCCAGCAGCCGGACAGGGGTGTCCTACAATGAGCAGTTCTTC.